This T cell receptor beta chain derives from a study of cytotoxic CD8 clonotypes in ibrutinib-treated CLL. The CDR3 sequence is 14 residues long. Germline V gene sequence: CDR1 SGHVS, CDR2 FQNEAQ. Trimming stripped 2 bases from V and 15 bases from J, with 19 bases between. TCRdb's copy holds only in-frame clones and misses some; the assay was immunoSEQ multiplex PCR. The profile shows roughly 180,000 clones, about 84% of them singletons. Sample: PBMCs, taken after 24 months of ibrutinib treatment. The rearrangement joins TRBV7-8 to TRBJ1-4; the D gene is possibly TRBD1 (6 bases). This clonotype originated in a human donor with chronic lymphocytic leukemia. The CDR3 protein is CASSLSFAGAKVFF. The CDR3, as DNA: TGTGCCAGCAGCTTATCGTTTGCGGGGGCGAAAGTGTTTTTT.